This is a list of T cell receptor beta chains from one sample in a study of type 1 and type 2 diabetes patients. Via MiXCR, TCRdb re-called the multiplex PCR reads, giving one row per CDR3 protein. The sample has approximately 260,000 distinct CDR3 sequences, around 47% seen once. Sequencing was performed on peripheral blood mononuclear cells (PBMCs). These receptors all come from a man between 18 and 29 years old with type 2 diabetes. Both conserved end residues are part of each CDR3. D genes are given only for firm matches. Where a row states a size, it is once, few, many or the class of an expanded clone; other rows omit it.

J	D	size	V	CDR3
TRBJ1-5	NA	NA	TRBV2	CASNGQGSSNQPQHF
TRBJ2-5	TRBD2	many	TRBV2	CASNTDSSGGAAQYF
TRBJ2-2	TRBD1	NA	TRBV7-2	CASSFLTRDRGAGELFF
TRBJ1-1	NA	many	TRBV2	CASSVTDTEAFF
TRBJ2-2	NA	NA	TRBV10-1	CGSSEGGESTGELFF
TRBJ1-1	NA	NA	TRBV5-1	CASTLGINTEAFF
TRBJ2-5	TRBD2	few	TRBV2	CASSQLAGQETQYF
TRBJ1-6	NA	once	TRBV14	CASMWSSYNSPLHF
TRBJ2-1	NA	NA	TRBV9	CASSVVGGAYNEQFF
TRBJ2-5	NA	NA	TRBV4-1	CASSQEPAETQYF
TRBJ1-1	NA	few	TRBV5-1	CASSHIDTGTAEAFF
TRBJ2-2	NA	NA	TRBV19	CASSIAVNTGELFF
TRBJ2-1	NA	NA	TRBV12-3/TRBV12-4	CASSLNPWEQFF
TRBJ1-1	TRBD1	NA	TRBV19	CASSIVTGQYNAEAFF
TRBJ2-7	NA	NA	TRBV5-6	CASSLRGYRKYEQYF
TRBJ2-7	TRBD1	many	TRBV2	CARGTGFNEQYF
TRBJ1-6	NA	NA	TRBV14	CASSHSGPSPLHF
TRBJ2-1	NA	NA	TRBV4-3	CASSQVGGIAYNEQFF
TRBJ2-3	NA	NA	TRBV15	CATSRDRAVTDTQYF
TRBJ1-5	NA	NA	TRBV15	CATSLSPGSNQPQHF
TRBJ2-3	NA	NA	TRBV29-1	CSVPDTQYF
TRBJ1-2	NA	NA	TRBV19	CASSITPGEARYGYTF
TRBJ2-6	NA	NA	TRBV7-2	CASSFFVAGANVLTF
TRBJ2-3	NA	few	TRBV19	CASRARSLRDTQYF